This TCR beta chain was found in a study of read filtering for tumor transcriptome and immune sequencing. Study results and limitations: Sorted CD138-negative bone marrow cells were not purified T cells.

The germline V gene encodes CDR1 DFQATT and CDR2 SNEGSKA (reference sequence). V was clipped by 5 bases and J by 4 bases; unmatched bases: 10. The CDR3 is 16 residues long. Molecular barcoded adaptors covering alpha/delta and beta/gamma chains were used on 400 to 450 ng RNA. TCRdb itself ran the reads through MiXCR, one entry per CDR3 protein. This table holds about 50,000 distinct CDR3 sequences, roughly 18% found once. There are many counts of this clonotype. Its specificity is unknown. The receptor was derived from a donor over 35 with multiple myeloma. The chain joins TRBV20-1 to TRBJ2-3; 12 bases fit TRBD2. The sample taken for sequencing was a population of CD138-negative cells sorted from bone marrow. The CDR3: CSAFRLAGAGADTQYF. DNA of the CDR3: TGCAGTGCTTTCCGACTAGCGGGAGCGGGGGCAGATACGCAGTATTTT.